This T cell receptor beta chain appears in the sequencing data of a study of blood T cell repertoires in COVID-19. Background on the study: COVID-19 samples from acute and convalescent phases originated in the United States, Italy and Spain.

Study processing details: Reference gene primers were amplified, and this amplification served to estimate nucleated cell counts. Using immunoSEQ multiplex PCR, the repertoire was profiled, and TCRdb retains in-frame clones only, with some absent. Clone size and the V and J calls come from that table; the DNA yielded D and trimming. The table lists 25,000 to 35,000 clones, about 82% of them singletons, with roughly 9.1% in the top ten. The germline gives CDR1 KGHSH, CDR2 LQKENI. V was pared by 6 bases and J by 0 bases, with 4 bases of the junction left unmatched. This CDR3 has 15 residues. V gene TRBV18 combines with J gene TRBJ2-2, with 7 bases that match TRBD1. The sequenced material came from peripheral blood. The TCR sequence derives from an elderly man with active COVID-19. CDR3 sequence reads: CASSRDSTNTGELFF. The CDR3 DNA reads TGTGCCAGCTCCCGGGACAGTACGAACACCGGGGAGCTGTTTTTT.